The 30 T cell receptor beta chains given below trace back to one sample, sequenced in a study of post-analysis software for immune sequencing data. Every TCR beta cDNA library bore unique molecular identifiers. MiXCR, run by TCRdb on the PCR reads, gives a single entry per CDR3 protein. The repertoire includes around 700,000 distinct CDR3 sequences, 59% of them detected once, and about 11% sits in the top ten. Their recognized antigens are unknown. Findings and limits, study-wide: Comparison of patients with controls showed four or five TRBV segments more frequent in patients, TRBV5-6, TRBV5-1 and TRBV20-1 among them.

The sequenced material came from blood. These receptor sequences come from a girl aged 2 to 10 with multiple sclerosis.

The CDR3: CASSLEGASTYEQYF. CDR3 nucleotide sequence: TGTGCCAGCAGCTTGGAGGGGGCCTCAACCTACGAGCAGTACTTC. This chain joins TRBV5-5 and TRBJ2-5; 7 nucleotides align to TRBD1. The J call may not be correct, given that the DNA end is closer to TRBJ2-7. Germline values: CDR1 SGHKS, CDR2 YYEKEE (reference sequence). The CDR3 totals 15 residues.

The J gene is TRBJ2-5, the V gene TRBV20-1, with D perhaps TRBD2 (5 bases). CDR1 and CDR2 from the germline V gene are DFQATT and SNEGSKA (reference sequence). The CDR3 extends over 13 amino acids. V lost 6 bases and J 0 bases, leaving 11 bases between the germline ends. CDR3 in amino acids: CSAPDGDQETQYF. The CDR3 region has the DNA TGCAGTGCCCCGGACGGGGACCAAGAGACCCAGTACTTC.

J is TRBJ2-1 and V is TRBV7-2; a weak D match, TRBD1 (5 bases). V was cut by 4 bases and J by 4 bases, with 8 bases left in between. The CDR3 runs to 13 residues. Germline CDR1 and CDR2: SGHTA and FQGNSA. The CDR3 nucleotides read TGTGCCAGCAGCTCACAGGATTACAATGAGCAGTTCTTC. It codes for CASSSQDYNEQFF.

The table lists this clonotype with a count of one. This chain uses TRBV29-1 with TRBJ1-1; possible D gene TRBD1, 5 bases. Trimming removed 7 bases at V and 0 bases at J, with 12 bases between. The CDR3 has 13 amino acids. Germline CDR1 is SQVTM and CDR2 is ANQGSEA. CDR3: CSGEQEVNTEAFF. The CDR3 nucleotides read TGCAGCGGCGAACAGGAGGTGAACACTGAAGCTTTCTTT.

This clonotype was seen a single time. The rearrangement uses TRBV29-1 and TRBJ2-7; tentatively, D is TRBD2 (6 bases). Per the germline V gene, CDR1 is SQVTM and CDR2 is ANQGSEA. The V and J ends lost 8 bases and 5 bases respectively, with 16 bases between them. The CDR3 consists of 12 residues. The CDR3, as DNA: TGCAGCTTCATTCTAGCGCATAACGAGCAGTACTTC. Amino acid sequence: CSFILAHNEQYF.

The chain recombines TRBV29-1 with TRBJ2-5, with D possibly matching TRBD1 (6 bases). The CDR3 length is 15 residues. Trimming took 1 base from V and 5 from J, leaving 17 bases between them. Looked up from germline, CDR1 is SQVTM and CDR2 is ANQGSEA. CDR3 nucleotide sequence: TGCAGCGTTGAAGGGGTTCCAGGGGTCTGGGAGACCCAGTACTTC. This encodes CSVEGVPGVWETQYF.

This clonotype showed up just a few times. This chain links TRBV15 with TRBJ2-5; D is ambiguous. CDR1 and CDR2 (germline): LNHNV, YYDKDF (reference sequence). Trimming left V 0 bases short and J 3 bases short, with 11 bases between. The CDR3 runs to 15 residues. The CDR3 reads CATSRDPSSEETQYF. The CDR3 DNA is TGTGCCACCAGCAGAGATCCGAGTTCAGAAGAGACCCAGTACTTC.

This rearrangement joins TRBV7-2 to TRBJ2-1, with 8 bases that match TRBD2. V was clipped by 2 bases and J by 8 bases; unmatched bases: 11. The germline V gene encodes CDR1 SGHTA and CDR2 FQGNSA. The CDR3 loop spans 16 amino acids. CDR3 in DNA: TGTGCCAGCAGCTTAATGAGCGGGAGTAGGCATCATGAGCAGTTCTTC. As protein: CASSLMSGSRHHEQFF.

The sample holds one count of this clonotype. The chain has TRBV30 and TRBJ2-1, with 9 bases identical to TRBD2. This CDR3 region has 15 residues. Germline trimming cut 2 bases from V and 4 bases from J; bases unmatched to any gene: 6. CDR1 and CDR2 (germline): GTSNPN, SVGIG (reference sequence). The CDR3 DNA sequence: TGTGCCTGGAGTCCGACTAGCGGTCCTTACAATGAGCAGTTCTTC. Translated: CAWSPTSGPYNEQFF.

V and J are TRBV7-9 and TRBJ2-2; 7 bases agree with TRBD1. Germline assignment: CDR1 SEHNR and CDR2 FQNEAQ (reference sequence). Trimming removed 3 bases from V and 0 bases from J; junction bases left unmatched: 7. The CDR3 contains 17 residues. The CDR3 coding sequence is TGTGCCAGCAGCTTTGTAAACAGGGGTCCGAACACCGGGGAGCTGTTTTTT. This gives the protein CASSFVNRGPNTGELFF.

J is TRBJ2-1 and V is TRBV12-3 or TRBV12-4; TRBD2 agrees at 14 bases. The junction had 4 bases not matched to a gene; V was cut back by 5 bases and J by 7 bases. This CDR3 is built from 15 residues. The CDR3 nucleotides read TGTGCCAGCAGTCTGGGACTAGCGGGAGAGAATGAGCAGTTCTTC. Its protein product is CASSLGLAGENEQFF.

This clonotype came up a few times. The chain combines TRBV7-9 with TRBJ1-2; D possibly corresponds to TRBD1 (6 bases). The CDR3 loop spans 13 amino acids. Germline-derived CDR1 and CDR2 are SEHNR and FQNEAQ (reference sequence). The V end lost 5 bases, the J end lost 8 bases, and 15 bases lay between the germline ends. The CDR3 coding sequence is TGTGCCAGCAGCACCCGACAGGATCAAGGCTACACCTTC. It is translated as CASSTRQDQGYTF. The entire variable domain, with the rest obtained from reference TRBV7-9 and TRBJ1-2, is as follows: DTGVSQNPRHKITKRGQNVTFRCDPISEHNRLYWYRQTLGQGPEFLTYFQNEAQLEKSRLLSDRFSAERPKGSFSTLEIQRTEQGDSAMYLCASSTRQDQGYTFGSGTRLTVV.

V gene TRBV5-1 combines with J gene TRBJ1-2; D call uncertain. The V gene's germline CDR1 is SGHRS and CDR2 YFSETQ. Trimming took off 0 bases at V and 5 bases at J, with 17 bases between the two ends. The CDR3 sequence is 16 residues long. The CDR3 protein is CASSLGPEIPFYGYTF. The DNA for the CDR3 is TGCGCCAGCAGCTTGGGGCCAGAAATCCCCTTTTATGGCTACACCTTC.

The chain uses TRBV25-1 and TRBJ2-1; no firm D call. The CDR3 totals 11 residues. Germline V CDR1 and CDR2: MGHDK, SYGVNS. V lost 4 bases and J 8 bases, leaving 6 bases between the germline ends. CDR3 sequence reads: CASSGGHEQFF. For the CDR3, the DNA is TGTGCCAGCAGTGGGGGTCATGAGCAGTTCTTC.

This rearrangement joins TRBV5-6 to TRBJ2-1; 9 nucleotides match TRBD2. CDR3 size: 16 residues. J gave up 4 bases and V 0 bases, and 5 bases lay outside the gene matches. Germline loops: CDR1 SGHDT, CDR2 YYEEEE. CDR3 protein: CASSLAATSGYNEQFF. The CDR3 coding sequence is TGTGCCAGCAGCTTGGCCGCGACTAGCGGATACAATGAGCAGTTCTTC.

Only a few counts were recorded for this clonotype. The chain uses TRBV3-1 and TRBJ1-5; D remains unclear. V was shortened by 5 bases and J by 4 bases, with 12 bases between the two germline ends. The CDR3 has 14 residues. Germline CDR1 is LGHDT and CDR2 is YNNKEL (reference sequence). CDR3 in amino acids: CASSSRRANQPQHF. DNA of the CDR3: TGTGCCAGCAGCTCTAGAAGGGCGAATCAGCCCCAGCATTTT.

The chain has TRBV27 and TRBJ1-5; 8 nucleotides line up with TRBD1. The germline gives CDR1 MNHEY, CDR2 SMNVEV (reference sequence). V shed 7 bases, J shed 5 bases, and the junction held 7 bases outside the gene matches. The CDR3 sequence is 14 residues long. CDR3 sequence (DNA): TGTGCCAGCACCCTACAGGGGGGTGATCAGCCCCAGCATTTT. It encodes CASTLQGGDQPQHF.

For the CDR3, the DNA is TGCAGTGCTAGAGAAGTGGCGGTCTGGGACGAGCAGTACTTC. This codes for CSAREVAVWDEQYF. This chain connects TRBV20-1 to TRBJ2-7; no reliable D call. Germline-derived CDR1 and CDR2 are DFQATT and SNEGSKA (reference sequence). V was clipped by 0 bases and J by 5 bases, with 14 bases between them. This CDR3 spans 14 amino acids.

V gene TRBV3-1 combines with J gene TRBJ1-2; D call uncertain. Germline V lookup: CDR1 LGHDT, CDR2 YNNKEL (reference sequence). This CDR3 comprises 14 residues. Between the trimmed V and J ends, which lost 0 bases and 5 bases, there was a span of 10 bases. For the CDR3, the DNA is TGTGCCAGCAGCCAAGATGAAGGGATGTATGGCTACACCTTC. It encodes CASSQDEGMYGYTF.

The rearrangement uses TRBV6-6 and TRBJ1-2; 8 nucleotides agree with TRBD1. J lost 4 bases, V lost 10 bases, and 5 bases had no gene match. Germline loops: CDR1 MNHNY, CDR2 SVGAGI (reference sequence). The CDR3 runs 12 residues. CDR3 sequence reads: CATSGGPYGYTF. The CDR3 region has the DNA TGTGCCACCTCAGGGGGCCCCTATGGCTACACCTTC.

The CDR3 coding sequence is TGCAGCGTTGATGGGACAGGGGGTAATACGCAGTATTTT. It specifies CSVDGTGGNTQYF. The V and J genes are TRBV29-1 and TRBJ2-3, with 11 bases that match TRBD1. This CDR3 contains 13 residues. CDR1 is SQVTM and CDR2 is ANQGSEA in the germline V gene. The junction had 3 bases not matched to a gene; V was cut back by 3 bases and J by 7 bases.

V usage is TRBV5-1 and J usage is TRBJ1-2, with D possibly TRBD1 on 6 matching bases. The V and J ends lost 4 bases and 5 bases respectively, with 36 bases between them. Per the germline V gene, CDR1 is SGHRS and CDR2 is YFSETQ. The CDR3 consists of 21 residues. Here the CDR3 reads CASSPMPGSIPIKRGEYGYTF. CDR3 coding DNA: TGCGCCAGCAGCCCCATGCCAGGCAGCATCCCTATTAAGAGGGGGGAGTATGGCTACACCTTC.

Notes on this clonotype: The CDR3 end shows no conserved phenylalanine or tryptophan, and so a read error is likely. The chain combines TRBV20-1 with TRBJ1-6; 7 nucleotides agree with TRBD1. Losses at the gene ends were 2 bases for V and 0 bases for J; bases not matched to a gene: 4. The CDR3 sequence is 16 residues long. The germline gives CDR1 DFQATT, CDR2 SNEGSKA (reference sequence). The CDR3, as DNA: TGCAGTGCTAGAAGGGACAGAAGCTCCTATAATTCACCCCTCCACTCT. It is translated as CSARRDRSSYNSPLHS.

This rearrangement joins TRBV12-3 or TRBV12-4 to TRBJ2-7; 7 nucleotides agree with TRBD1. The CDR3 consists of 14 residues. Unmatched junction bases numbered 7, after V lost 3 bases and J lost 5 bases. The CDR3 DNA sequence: TGTGCCAGCAGTTTGGAACAGGGGATCAACGAGCAGTACTTC. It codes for CASSLEQGINEQYF.

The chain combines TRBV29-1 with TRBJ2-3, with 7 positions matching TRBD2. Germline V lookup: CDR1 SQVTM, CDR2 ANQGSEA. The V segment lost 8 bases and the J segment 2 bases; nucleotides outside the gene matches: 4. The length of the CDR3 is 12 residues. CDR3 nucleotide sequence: TGCAGCTCCAGCGGGGTCACAGATACGCAGTATTTT. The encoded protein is CSSSGVTDTQYF.

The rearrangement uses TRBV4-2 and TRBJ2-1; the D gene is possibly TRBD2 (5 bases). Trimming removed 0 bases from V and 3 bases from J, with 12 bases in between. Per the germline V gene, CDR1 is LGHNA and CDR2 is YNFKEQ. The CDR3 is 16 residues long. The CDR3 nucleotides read TGTGCCAGCAGCCAAGATTCGGGGAATAGCTACAATGAGCAGTTCTTC. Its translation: CASSQDSGNSYNEQFF.

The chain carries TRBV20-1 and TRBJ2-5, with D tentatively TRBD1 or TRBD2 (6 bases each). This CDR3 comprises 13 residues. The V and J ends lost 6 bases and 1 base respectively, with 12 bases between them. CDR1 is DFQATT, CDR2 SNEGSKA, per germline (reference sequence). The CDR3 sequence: CSATGTGQETQYF. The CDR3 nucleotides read TGCAGTGCCACAGGGACTGGCCAAGAGACCCAGTACTTC.

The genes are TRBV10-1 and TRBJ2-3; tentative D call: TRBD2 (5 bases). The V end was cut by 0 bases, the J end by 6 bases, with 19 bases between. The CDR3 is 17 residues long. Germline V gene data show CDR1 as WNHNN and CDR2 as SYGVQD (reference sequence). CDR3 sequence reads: CASSESLSGNTADTQYF. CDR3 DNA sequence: TGCGCCAGCAGTGAGTCTCTATCCGGGAATACCGCTGATACGCAGTATTTT.

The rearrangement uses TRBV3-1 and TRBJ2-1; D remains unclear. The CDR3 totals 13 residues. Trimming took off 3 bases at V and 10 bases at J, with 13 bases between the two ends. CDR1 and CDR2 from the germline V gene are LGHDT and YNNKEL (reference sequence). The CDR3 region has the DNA TGTGCCAGCAGCCATTCCAGGTCTGGAGAGCAGTTCTTC. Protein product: CASSHSRSGEQFF.

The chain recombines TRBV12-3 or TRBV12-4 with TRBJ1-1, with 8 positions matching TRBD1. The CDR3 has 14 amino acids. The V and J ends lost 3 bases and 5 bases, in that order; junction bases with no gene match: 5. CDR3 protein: CASSLGTGGTEAFF. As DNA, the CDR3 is TGTGCCAGCAGTTTGGGGACAGGTGGAACTGAAGCTTTCTTT.